The present entry profiles one TCR beta chain with its context. Its antigen is undetermined. The data belong to a study of T cell responses to AZD1222 COVID-19 vaccine. Study-wide results and caveats: Recipients of AZD1222 seropositive at baseline numbered only 5 or 6. Spike was spanned by vaccine-associated CD4 TCRs, with dominance at 160-218 and 743-854. Donors in the cohort were predominantly white British and more often female, and clonal diversity was possibly underestimated.

Second-dose recipients at about 4 or about 12 weeks were treated as one pooled group. Only in-frame clones appear in the TCRdb table, and some are missing; sequencing was by immunoSEQ multiplex PCR. Of about 94,000 clones listed, roughly 85% were seen once; the top ten hold 4.5% to 5%. Germline V CDR1 and CDR2: ENHRY, SYGVKD. V was cut by 8 bases and J by 5 bases, with 11 bases left in between. This CDR3 has 12 residues. The TCR comes from an adult who received the AZD1222 COVID-19 vaccine. V gene TRBV10-3 combines with J gene TRBJ2-3; D gene ambiguous. Sequencing used peripheral blood, obtained 28 days after the second AZD1222 dose. CDR3 coding DNA: TGTGCCATCGGTCCGAGTCGAGATACGCAGTATTTT. This sequence encodes CAIGPSRDTQYF.